Listed below are T cell receptor beta chains from one sample, sequenced in a study of blood T cell repertoires in COVID-19. Repertoires were generated with immunoSEQ multiplex PCR, while TCRdb's copy carries only in-frame clones and drops some. The table lists some 320,000 clones, more than 85% of them singletons, with roughly 3.9% in the top ten. The sample taken for sequencing was PBMCs or T cells enriched from blood (not recorded which). All receptors derive from a woman younger than 45 who had been exposed to COVID-19. Each CDR3 is given with its conserved first and last residue. The D gene is left open where the match is weak. Size is omitted from some rows. Given values are once, few, many or a class for expanded clones.

TRBD1	TRBV5-1	NA	TRBJ1-2	CASSSDRGDYGYTF	TGCGCCAGCAGCTCGGACAGGGGAGACTATGGCTACACCTTC
TRBD1	TRBV6-2/TRBV6-3	NA	TRBJ2-6	CASSTPPGTGYSGANVLTF	TGTGCCAGCAGTACTCCCCCCGGGACAGGATACTCTGGGGCCAACGTCCTGACTTTC
NA	TRBV9	NA	TRBJ1-2	CASSVGGTARGYGYTF	TGTGCCAGCAGCGTAGGTGGAACGGCTCGGGGCTATGGCTACACCTTC
NA	TRBV5-1	NA	TRBJ1-6	CASKGAGNNSPLHF	TGCGCCAGCAAAGGCGCGGGTAATAATTCACCCCTCCACTTT
TRBD1	TRBV5-4	NA	TRBJ1-1	CASSLGDRALGTEAFF	TGTGCCAGCAGCTTAGGGGACAGGGCTTTGGGCACTGAAGCTTTCTTT
NA	TRBV4-1	NA	TRBJ1-1	CASSPSGGNTEAFF	TGCGCCAGCAGCCCCAGCGGGGGGAACACTGAAGCTTTCTTT
NA	TRBV6-5	few	TRBJ1-1	CASIERRVSAEAFF	TGTGCCAGCATCGAAAGGAGGGTCAGCGCTGAAGCTTTCTTT
NA	TRBV7-2	NA	TRBJ2-7	CASSPRQGSNEQYF	TGTGCCAGCAGCCCCCGGCAGGGTTCGAACGAGCAGTACTTC
TRBD1	TRBV6-5	once	TRBJ1-2	CASSYNRGFHGYTF	TGTGCCAGCAGTTACAACAGGGGATTTCATGGCTACACCTTC
NA	TRBV7-9	NA	TRBJ2-7	CASSSEGSGIYEQYF	TGTGCCAGCAGCTCGGAGGGCAGCGGTATTTACGAGCAGTACTTC
NA	TRBV6-1	NA	TRBJ1-1	CASSDQIRVTRNRNEAFF	TGTGCCAGCAGTGACCAAATCAGGGTGACCCGGAATAGGAATGAAGCTTTCTTT
NA	TRBV2	NA	TRBJ1-2	CASSEELYGYTF	TGTGCCAGCAGTGAAGAGCTCTATGGCTACACCTTC
TRBD1	TRBV2	NA	TRBJ1-2	CASSERQGAIYGYTF	TGTGCCAGCAGTGAGAGGCAGGGGGCCATCTATGGCTACACCTTC
NA	TRBV6-2/TRBV6-3	NA	TRBJ1-2	CASSYSRSSYGYTF	TGTGCCAGCAGTTACTCGAGATCCTCTTATGGCTACACCTTC
NA	TRBV5-8	NA	TRBJ1-5	CASSLDSRYSNQPQHF	TGTGCCAGCAGCCTGGACAGTCGCTATAGCAATCAGCCCCAGCATTTT
TRBD2	TRBV2	NA	TRBJ2-3	CASSERTSGGRSQYF	TGTGCCAGCAGTGAGAGGACTAGCGGGGGGAGGTCGCAGTATTTT
NA	TRBV30	NA	TRBJ2-4	CAWRAPKNIQYF	TGTGCCTGGAGGGCCCCAAAAAACATTCAGTACTTC
NA	TRBV11-2	NA	TRBJ2-2	CASSLTVTGELFF	TGTGCCAGCAGCTTGACAGTCACCGGGGAGCTGTTTTTT
NA	TRBV27	NA	TRBJ2-7	CASRDIRSYEQYF	TGTGCCAGCAGGGACATCCGCTCCTACGAGCAGTACTTC
NA	TRBV10-3	once	TRBJ1-6	CAISESQISYNSPLHF	TGTGCCATCAGTGAGTCGCAGATCTCCTATAATTCACCCCTCCACTTT
TRBD1	TRBV2	NA	TRBJ1-4	CASLGQANNEKLFF	TGTGCCAGCCTGGGACAGGCGAATAATGAAAAACTGTTTTTT
NA	TRBV11-3	NA	TRBJ2-1	CASSFRGAPEQFF	TGTGCCAGCAGCTTTCGGGGGGCTCCTGAGCAGTTCTTC
TRBD1	TRBV5-1	NA	TRBJ1-2	CASSYGQGDYGYTF	TGCGCCAGCAGCTACGGACAGGGCGACTATGGCTACACCTTC
TRBD2	TRBV30	NA	TRBJ2-7	CAWSVGGRYEQYF	TGTGCCTGGAGTGTGGGAGGGAGGTACGAGCAGTACTTC
TRBD1	TRBV7-9	NA	TRBJ1-6	CASSLEQGGSPLHF	TGTGCCAGCAGCTTAGAGCAGGGGGGTTCACCCCTCCACTTT
NA	TRBV5-5	NA	TRBJ1-3	CASSQTGNTIYF	TGTGCCAGCAGCCAGACTGGAAACACCATATATTTT
NA	TRBV10-3	NA	TRBJ1-5	CAISEGGQYSNQPQHF	TGTGCCATCAGTGAGGGGGGACAATATAGCAATCAGCCCCAGCATTTT
TRBD2	TRBV11-2	NA	TRBJ2-3	CASSLTSGGATDTQYF	TGTGCCAGCAGCTTGACTAGCGGGGGGGCGACAGATACGCAGTATTTT
NA	TRBV25-1	NA	TRBJ1-1	CASRGATEAFF	TGTGCCAGCAGGGGGGCCACTGAAGCTTTCTTT
NA	TRBV29-1	once	TRBJ2-1	CSVDPRFSYNEQFF	TGCAGCGTTGACCCCCGTTTCTCCTACAATGAGCAGTTCTTC
TRBD2	TRBV7-9	NA	TRBJ2-1	CASSLRTSGDYNEQFF	TGTGCCAGCAGCCTCCGGACTAGCGGGGACTACAATGAGCAGTTCTTC
TRBD1	TRBV6-5	NA	TRBJ2-5	CASSSGRGRETQYF	TGTGCCAGCAGTTCAGGCAGGGGGCGGGAGACCCAGTACTTC
NA	TRBV10-3	NA	TRBJ1-1	CAISDKGLGTEAFF	TGTGCCATCAGTGATAAGGGGTTGGGGACTGAAGCTTTCTTT
NA	TRBV4-3	once	TRBJ2-4	CASSQDQWAGMNIQYF	TGCGCCAGCAGCCAAGATCAATGGGCAGGGATGAACATTCAGTACTTC
TRBD1	TRBV4-2	once	TRBJ1-2	CASSERYGPGTGDYGYTF	TGTGCCAGCAGCGAAAGATATGGCCCCGGGACAGGGGACTATGGCTACACCTTC
TRBD1	TRBV18	NA	TRBJ1-6	CASSPGTGVRNSPLHF	TGTGCCAGCTCACCAGGGACAGGGGTGCGTAATTCACCCCTCCACTTT
TRBD1	TRBV14	few	TRBJ2-7	CASSQDLFRDREKKQYF	TGTGCCAGCAGCCAAGATCTATTCCGGGACAGGGAAAAAAAGCAGTACTTC
TRBD1	TRBV15	NA	TRBJ1-2	CATSRRTQGDGYTF	TGTGCCACCAGCAGAAGGACCCAGGGGGATGGCTACACCTTC
NA	TRBV27	NA	TRBJ1-1	CASSFEGRWGNTEAFF	TGTGCCAGCAGTTTTGAGGGCCGATGGGGAAACACTGAAGCTTTCTTT
NA	TRBV7-9	NA	TRBJ1-6	CASSLERYNSPLHF	TGTGCCAGCAGCTTAGAACGGTATAATTCACCCCTCCACTTT
TRBD1	TRBV6-5	NA	TRBJ2-7	CASLDREESYEQYF	TGTGCCAGCCTGGACAGGGAGGAATCCTACGAGCAGTACTTC
TRBD1	TRBV6-5	NA	TRBJ2-2	CASSHGQGWTGELFF	TGTGCCAGCAGCCACGGACAGGGGTGGACCGGGGAGCTGTTTTTT
NA	TRBV5-1	NA	TRBJ1-2	CASSRGGFINYGYTF	TGCGCCAGCAGCAGGGGGGGATTTATTAACTATGGCTACACCTTC
NA	TRBV7-3	NA	TRBJ1-2	CASSLLGGVYGYTF	TGTGCCAGCAGCTTATTGGGGGGAGTCTATGGCTACACCTTC
NA	TRBV4-2	NA	TRBJ2-5	CASSQSSRQETQYF	TGTGCCAGCAGCCAATCTTCTAGACAAGAGACCCAGTACTTC
TRBD1	TRBV6-5	NA	TRBJ2-7	CASRNRDRGTYEQYF	TGTGCCAGCAGAAACCGGGACAGGGGAACCTACGAGCAGTACTTC
NA	TRBV30	NA	TRBJ1-2	CAWSVPGRGGEGYTF	TGTGCCTGGAGTGTACCTGGGAGGGGAGGGGAAGGCTACACCTTC